These 21 T cell receptor beta chains were all obtained from the same sample, sequenced in a study of T-cell reconstitution after alpha-beta-depleted transplantation in children. Unique molecular identifiers tagged the TCRbeta library. TCRdb reprocessed the PCR reads via MiXCR and lists one record per CDR3 protein. The data contain about 690,000 distinct CDR3 sequences, around 16% of them singletons. The specimen was PBMCs from the stem cell graft donor, collected from the stem cell graft. Source of these receptors: a human donor who donated a stem cell graft to a child with acute myeloid leukemia.

The rearrangement links TRBV5-1 to TRBJ1-4; tentatively, D is TRBD1 (6 bases). Germline CDR1 is SGHRS and CDR2 is YFSETQ. This CDR3 comprises 14 residues. The V end lost 4 bases, the J end lost 6 bases, and 13 bases lay between the germline ends. The CDR3 nucleotides read TGCGCCAGCAGCGTCACAGCAGGGGATGAAAAACTGTTTTTT. Translating it yields CASSVTAGDEKLFF.

The V and J genes are TRBV11-2 and TRBJ2-5, with 11 bases fitting TRBD1. The CDR3 runs 15 residues. CDR1 is SGHAT, CDR2 FQNNGV, per germline. V lost 5 bases, J lost 6 bases, and 8 bases stayed unmatched. The chain's CDR3 is CASSPGGQGGKTQYF. CDR3 DNA: TGTGCCAGCAGCCCAGGGGGACAGGGGGGAAAGACCCAGTACTTC.

Details on this clonotype: This could be a read error, since a much larger clone is one nucleotide away. V gene TRBV7-9 combines with J gene TRBJ2-5, with 9 bases matching TRBD1. Germline V gives CDR1 SEHNR, CDR2 FQNEAQ (reference sequence). The length of the CDR3 is 16 residues. Unmatched junction bases numbered 3, after V lost 0 bases and J lost 1 base. CDR3 sequence: CASSLAVGQGQETQYF. CDR3 nucleotides: TGTGCCAGCAGCTTAGCGGTGGGACAGGGCCAAGAGACCCAGTACTTC.

This clonotype showed up just a few times. CDR3 protein: CASSNTGSRTANTEAFF. The CDR3 DNA reads TGTGCCAGCAGCAATACCGGGAGTAGGACGGCGAACACTGAAGCTTTCTTT. The chain has TRBV6-1 and TRBJ1-1; no reliable D call. Looked up from germline, CDR1 is MNHNS and CDR2 is SASEGT. CDR3 size: 17 residues. V was cut by 6 bases and J by 1 base, with 21 bases left in between.

In this sample, this clonotype turned up many times. The chain combines TRBV29-1 with TRBJ1-1; D unresolved. The CDR3 runs 14 residues. V dropped 4 bases and J dropped 4 bases, with 16 bases sitting between them. Germline V CDR1 and CDR2: SQVTM, ANQGSEA. CDR3 coding DNA: TGCAGCGTTGTGGGCAGAACGTCAACCACTGAAGCTTTCTTT. As protein: CSVVGRTSTTEAFF.

This chain links TRBV7-2 with TRBJ2-1; D ambiguous. Trimming removed 7 bases at V and 2 bases at J, with 9 bases between. Germline V lookup: CDR1 SGHTA, CDR2 FQGNSA. The CDR3 has 13 amino acids. CDR3 DNA: TGTGCCAGCAAGGGTCCCCCCTACAATGAGCAGTTCTTC. It specifies CASKGPPYNEQFF.

The genes are TRBV20-1 and TRBJ2-6; D is perhaps TRBD1 (5 bases). Germline-derived CDR1 and CDR2 are DFQATT and SNEGSKA (reference sequence). The length of the CDR3 is 18 residues. Trimming pared 0 bases from V and 1 base from J, leaving 16 bases between. The CDR3 sequence is CSARDHLGAPSGANVLTF. DNA for the CDR3: TGCAGTGCTAGAGATCATTTAGGGGCCCCGTCTGGGGCCAACGTCCTGACTTTC.

This clonotype has ten or more counts. The J gene is TRBJ2-5, the V gene TRBV29-1; TRBD1 agrees at 8 bases. J gave up 2 bases and V 6 bases, and 5 bases lay outside the gene matches. There are 13 residues in the CDR3. Germline CDR1 and CDR2: SQVTM and ANQGSEA. The CDR3 loop reads CSVDNRGQETQYF. DNA for the CDR3: TGCAGCGTGGACAACAGGGGGCAAGAGACCCAGTACTTC.

On this clonotype itself: Just one base apart from a much larger clone, this may be a read error. The V gene is TRBV29-1, the J gene TRBJ2-1; 10 nucleotides agree with TRBD2. The germline V gene has CDR1 SQVTM and CDR2 ANQGSEA. J lost 5 bases, V lost 2 bases, and 3 bases had no gene match. The CDR3 runs to 14 residues. This CDR3 is CSVEFTSGDNEQFF. The CDR3 coding sequence is TGCAGCGTTGAATTTACTAGCGGGGACAATGAGCAGTTCTTC.

The rearrangement uses TRBV13 and TRBJ2-3, with 14 positions matching TRBD2. The CDR3 contains 16 residues. Per germline, CDR1 PRHDT and CDR2 FYEKMQ (reference sequence). Unmatched junction bases numbered 7, after V lost 5 bases and J lost 6 bases. The CDR3 DNA is TGTGCCAGCAGCCCACCGGGACTAGCGGGGGCCGATACGCAGTATTTT. It yields the protein CASSPPGLAGADTQYF.

This clonotype was picked up a small number of times. The rearrangement uses TRBV12-3 or TRBV12-4 and TRBJ2-7; no clear D. V was shortened by 5 bases and J by 1 base, with 15 bases between the two germline ends. The CDR3 consists of 15 residues. The CDR3 protein is CASSNALKGSYEQYF. DNA of the CDR3: TGTGCCAGCAGTAACGCCCTCAAGGGATCCTACGAGCAGTACTTC.

In its sample, this clonotype was seen a few times. The rearrangement uses TRBV21-1 and TRBJ1-1. TRBV21-1 is a listed pseudogene. The CDR3 covers 13 residues. For the CDR3, the DNA is TGTGCCAGCAGCAATCATACCACCCTTGAAGCTTTCTTT. Its translation: CASSNHTTLEAFF.

This clonotype was seen a handful of times. V is TRBV12-3 or TRBV12-4 and J is TRBJ2-7; D remains ambiguous. This CDR3 contains 13 residues. Trimming pared 2 bases from V and 2 bases from J, leaving 7 bases between. In nucleotides, the CDR3 is TGTGCCAGCAGTTTAAGGCTCGCCTACGAGCAGTACTTC. Translated, it gives CASSLRLAYEQYF.

The chain uses TRBV7-9 and TRBJ2-2; D is ambiguous. The germline gives CDR1 SEHNR, CDR2 FQNEAQ (reference sequence). The germline V and J ends were trimmed by 3 bases and 7 bases, with 9 bases remaining between them. The CDR3 covers 13 residues. CDR3 coding DNA: TGTGCCAGCAGCTTCCGAAGGGTCGGGGAGCTGTTTTTT. Protein sequence: CASSFRRVGELFF.

This clonotype was observed at least ten times. V gene TRBV29-1 combines with J gene TRBJ2-7; D is tentatively TRBD1 or TRBD2 (5 bases each). Deletions cut 5 bases from V and 1 base from J, with 12 bases between. CDR1 is SQVTM and CDR2 is ANQGSEA in the germline V gene. This CDR3 is built from 13 residues. CDR3 region: CSVTPEGSYEQYV. The CDR3 bases are TGCAGCGTTACCCCAGAGGGGTCCTACGAGCAGTACGTC.

The rearrangement links TRBV5-4 to TRBJ2-5; D is unclear. This CDR3 is built from 15 residues. The germline V gene encodes CDR1 SGHNT and CDR2 YYREEE (reference sequence). Trimming shortened V by 4 bases and J by 7 bases, and 20 bases separated the two germline ends. The CDR3, as DNA: TGTGCCAGCAGCCCCCGTATGGAAATAACAACGACCCAGTACTTC. Residues: CASSPRMEITTTQYF.

This clonotype has only a few counts. The chain has TRBV7-2 and TRBJ2-3; D ambiguous. CDR1 is SGHTA, CDR2 FQGNSA, per germline. Trimming cost V 4 bases and J 4 bases, with 12 bases left between them. The CDR3 loop spans 14 amino acids. CDR3 nucleotides: TGTGCCAGCAGCTCCCTAACCTGGGCAGATACGCAGTATTTT. Translated: CASSSLTWADTQYF.

This clonotype has a single count. The chain has TRBV30 and TRBJ1-4; maybe TRBD1 (6 bases). Germline CDR1 and CDR2: GTSNPN and SVGIG (reference sequence). V lost 4 bases to trimming and J lost 10 bases, with 13 bases between them. This CDR3 is 12 amino acids long. The CDR3 bases are TGTGCCTGGATAGGGGGGGCGGGAAAACTGTTTTTT. Residues: CAWIGGAGKLFF.

There are many counts of this clonotype. The chain is built from TRBV20-1 and TRBJ1-2, with TRBD1 matching over 11 bases. Trimming removed 3 bases from V and 4 bases from J; junction bases left unmatched: 4. This CDR3 contains 14 residues. CDR1 DFQATT and CDR2 SNEGSKA come from the germline V gene (reference sequence). The CDR3 here is CSARDRGQSYGYTF. The CDR3 DNA follows: TGCAGTGCTAGGGACAGGGGGCAGTCCTATGGCTACACCTTC.

This clonotype was recorded many times. CDR3 in DNA: TGTGCCATCAGTCCCACAGGGACAGGGTACGAGCAGTACTTC. This codes for CAISPTGTGYEQYF. The chain joins TRBV10-3 to TRBJ2-7, with TRBD1 identical over 9 bases. Per the germline V gene, CDR1 is ENHRY and CDR2 is SYGVKD. Trimming took 5 bases from V and 4 from J; bases not matched to a gene: 6. The CDR3 spans 14 residues.

There are many counts of this clonotype. The chain joins TRBV20-1 to TRBJ2-1; D perhaps matches TRBD1 (8 bases). Trimming left V 0 bases short and J 4 bases short, with 13 bases between. CDR3 size: 15 residues. The V gene's germline CDR1 is DFQATT and CDR2 SNEGSKA (reference sequence). The CDR3 reads CSARDGQGGYNEQFF. In DNA, the CDR3 is TGCAGTGCTAGAGATGGACAGGGAGGGTACAATGAGCAGTTCTTC.